Below, one T cell receptor (beta chain) is given with its context. Antigen specificity is unknown. Treatment given: 15 to 20 received Ad26.COV2.S at low or high dose, single or two shots; 5 received placebo; per-sample allocation not given. Sampling took place 63 days after the first vaccine or placebo injection. A Boston adult aged 18-55 years was the donor. Losses at the gene ends were 4 bases for V and 5 bases for J; bases not matched to a gene: 8. CDR3 length equals 15 residues. Germline V CDR1 and CDR2: SGHTA, FQGNSA. This sample stems from a study of Ad26.COV2.S vaccination and SARS-CoV-2 variants. Study background: By the intramuscular route, Ad26.COV2.S was given once, or twice 56 days apart.

The data were produced by immunoSEQ multiplex PCR, yet TCRdb's version contains in-frame clones alone and is incomplete. Of fewer than 900,000 clones listed, 70% to 90% are singletons. Study-wide results and caveats: Measurements of TCR breadth and depth may have given underestimates of the total T cell responses. Vaccine recipients and placebo recipients showed similar non-spike TCR breadth.

The rearrangement joins TRBV7-2 to TRBJ2-5, with TRBD2 matching 9 bases. The material was peripheral blood, obtained in a trial of Ad26.COV2.S vaccine versus placebo. The sequence derives from a person between 18 and 59 years old who received the Ad26.COV2.S COVID-19 vaccine or a placebo. This CDR3 is CASSSRGGLSETQYF. Written as DNA, the CDR3 is TGTGCCAGCAGCTCGCGGGGGGGCCTGTCGGAGACCCAGTACTTC.